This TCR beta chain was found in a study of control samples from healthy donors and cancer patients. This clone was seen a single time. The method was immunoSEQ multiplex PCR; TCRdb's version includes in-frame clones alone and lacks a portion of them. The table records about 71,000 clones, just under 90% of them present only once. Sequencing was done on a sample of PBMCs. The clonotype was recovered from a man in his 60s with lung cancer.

CDR3 region: CASSLGLSDGEQFF. The CDR3 DNA sequence: TGTGCCAGCAGCCTGGGACTATCCGACGGGGAGCAGTTCTTC. This chain connects TRBV5-4 to TRBJ2-1, with 7 bases lining up with TRBD2. In germline, CDR1 is SGHNT, CDR2 YYREEE (reference sequence). The length of the CDR3 is 14 residues. After removal of 4 bases from V and 10 bases from J, the junction contained 11 bases not matched to a gene.